The entry below describes one T cell receptor (beta chain). No antigen is known for it. The sample belongs to a study of T cell responses to AZD1222 COVID-19 vaccine. Regarding the study as a whole: The donor cohort was predominantly white British with a female majority, and clonal diversity may have been underestimated.

Clones were read by immunoSEQ multiplex PCR, and TCRdb kept only the in-frame ones, dropping some. The data show roughly 130,000 clones, about 88% seen once. The junction had 5 bases not matched to a gene; V was cut back by 1 base and J by 4 bases. Germline CDR1 reads MRHNA; CDR2 reads SNTAGT. CDR3 size: 16 residues. The chain couples TRBV6-4 to TRBJ1-3; 9 bases are shared with TRBD1. This receptor was obtained from an adult in good health. Material: peripheral blood, obtained on day 0 of MenACWY control vaccination. The CDR3 region has the DNA TGTGCCAGCAGTGACTTAGGGACAGGGAAAGGAAACACCATATATTTT. It translates to CASSDLGTGKGNTIYF.